This passage covers 12 T cell receptor beta chains from one sample sequenced in a study of shared clonotypes between healthy human individuals. Using immunoSEQ multiplex PCR, the repertoire was profiled, and TCRdb retains in-frame clones only, with some absent. The data contain over 400,000 clones, about 96% of them seen just once; the ten biggest clones take up around 0.067%. Input material: naive CD4+ T cells sorted from blood. Subset: CD45RA+ positively selected. These receptors came from a woman under 40 in good health.

This sequence joins TRBV27 and TRBJ2-7; 9 positions agree with TRBD1. CDR3 size: 14 residues. V shed 4 bases, J shed 5 bases, and the junction held 6 bases outside the gene matches. Germline-derived CDR1 and CDR2 are MNHEY and SMNVEV (reference sequence). This CDR3 reads CASSSNRGRDEQYF. CDR3 DNA: TGTGCCAGCAGTTCAAACAGGGGGCGGGACGAGCAGTACTTC.

The rearrangement links TRBV2 to TRBJ2-6, with TRBD1 as a possible D gene (5 bases). Trimming stripped 0 bases from V and 0 bases from J, with 9 bases between. CDR1 and CDR2 (germline): SNHLY, FYNNEI. This CDR3 is 17 amino acids long. This CDR3 reads CASSEAPTVSGANVLTF. The CDR3 DNA reads as TGTGCCAGCAGTGAAGCGCCGACAGTCTCTGGGGCCAACGTCCTGACTTTC.

This clone was observed once. The chain couples TRBV27 to TRBJ1-5; no clear D gene. The CDR3 consists of 14 residues. The germline CDR1 and CDR2 sequences are MNHEY and SMNVEV (reference sequence). Trimming removed 8 bases from V and 0 bases from J, with 11 bases in between. CDR3 in amino acids: CASSRGYSNQPQHF. The CDR3 coding sequence is TGTGCCAGCTCACGGGGTTATAGCAATCAGCCCCAGCATTTT.

This rearrangement joins TRBV6-1 to TRBJ1-5; D not resolved. The CDR3 is 11 amino acids. Trimming shortened V by 6 bases and J by 4 bases, and 4 bases separated the two germline ends. Germline lookup yields CDR1 MNHNS and CDR2 SASEGT. This chain's CDR3 is CASRSNQPQHF. The CDR3 bases are TGTGCCAGCAGATCTAATCAGCCCCAGCATTTT.

The chain combines TRBV7-7 with TRBJ2-2; no definite D call. V lost 1 base and J 2 bases, leaving 11 bases between the germline ends. Germline loops: CDR1 SSHAT, CDR2 FNYEAQ (reference sequence). The CDR3 totals 16 residues. The DNA for the CDR3 is TGTGCCAGCAGCTTAGTCTCTACCCATAACACCGGGGAGCTGTTTTTT. It yields the protein CASSLVSTHNTGELFF.

The chain carries TRBV5-5 and TRBJ2-1; 9 nucleotides match TRBD2. CDR1 is SGHKS, CDR2 YYEKEE, per germline (reference sequence). The CDR3 runs 18 residues. V lost 2 bases, J lost 2 bases, and 11 bases stayed unmatched. As DNA, the CDR3 is TGTGCCAGCAGCTTTCGACTAGCGGTAAATCCCCCCTACAATGAGCAGTTCTTC. Its protein product is CASSFRLAVNPPYNEQFF.

J is TRBJ2-6 and V is TRBV6-1, with D perhaps assigned TRBD1 or TRBD2 (5 bases each). The CDR3 is 15 amino acids. V was trimmed by 3 bases and J by 2 bases, leaving 8 bases between them. The germline CDR1 and CDR2 sequences are MNHNS and SASEGT. CDR3 loop: CASSEQGAGANVLTF. CDR3 nucleotides: TGTGCCAGCAGTGAGCAGGGAGCTGGGGCCAACGTCCTGACTTTC.

The sample holds one count of this clone. CDR3 DNA sequence: TGTGCCAGCAGCTGGGGCAGATCACGGTACAATGAGCAGTTCTTC. Amino acid sequence: CASSWGRSRYNEQFF. The rearrangement joins TRBV11-2 to TRBJ2-1; maybe TRBD1 (5 bases). In germline, CDR1 is SGHAT, CDR2 FQNNGV. Trimming took off 4 bases at V and 4 bases at J, with 14 bases between the two ends. There are 15 residues in the CDR3.

The V and J genes are TRBV5-4 and TRBJ2-6, with 8 nucleotides matching TRBD1. The J segment lost 0 bases and the V segment lost 3 bases, leaving 5 bases of the junction unmatched. This CDR3 contains 17 residues. CDR1 SGHNT and CDR2 YYREEE come from the germline V gene (reference sequence). In nucleotides, the CDR3 is TGTGCCAGCAGCTCCGGGGGACAGGCCTCTGGGGCCAACGTCCTGACTTTC. Translation gives CASSSGGQASGANVLTF. The full variable domain, completed using reference TRBV5-4 and TRBJ2-6, is ETGVTQSPTHLIKTRGQQVTLRCSSQSGHNTVSWYQQALGQGPQFIFQYYREEENGRGNFPPRFSGLQFPNYSSELNVNALELDDSALYLCASSSGGQASGANVLTFGAGSRLTVL.

A single count supports this clone. This rearrangement joins TRBV11-2 to TRBJ2-7; a possible D gene is TRBD1 (6 bases). With 5 bases removed from V and 3 bases from J, the gap between germline ends came to 17 bases. The germline V gene has CDR1 SGHAT and CDR2 FQNNGV. CDR3 length: 15 amino acids. This chain's CDR3 is CASSISPAGDYEQYF. CDR3 bases: TGTGCCAGCAGCATCTCCCCGGCAGGGGACTACGAGCAGTACTTC.

This chain links TRBV18 with TRBJ2-2; tentatively, D is TRBD1 (6 bases). The CDR3 length is 15 residues. Germline V gives CDR1 KGHSH, CDR2 LQKENI. The V gene lost 2 bases and the J gene lost 5 bases, with 12 bases spanning the gap. Here the CDR3 DNA reads TGTGCCAGCTCACCAAACAGGGTTCAGACCGGGGAGCTGTTTTTT. The encoded protein is CASSPNRVQTGELFF.

This clone was picked up one time. The chain combines TRBV9 with TRBJ2-3; 10 bases line up with TRBD1. Trimming took 3 bases from V and 8 from J; bases not matched to a gene: 9. The germline V gene encodes CDR1 SGDLS and CDR2 YYNGEE. There are 15 residues in the CDR3. CDR3 sequence reads: CASSAADRGRGTQYF. The DNA of the CDR3 is TGTGCCAGCAGCGCGGCGGACAGGGGGAGGGGTACGCAGTATTTT.